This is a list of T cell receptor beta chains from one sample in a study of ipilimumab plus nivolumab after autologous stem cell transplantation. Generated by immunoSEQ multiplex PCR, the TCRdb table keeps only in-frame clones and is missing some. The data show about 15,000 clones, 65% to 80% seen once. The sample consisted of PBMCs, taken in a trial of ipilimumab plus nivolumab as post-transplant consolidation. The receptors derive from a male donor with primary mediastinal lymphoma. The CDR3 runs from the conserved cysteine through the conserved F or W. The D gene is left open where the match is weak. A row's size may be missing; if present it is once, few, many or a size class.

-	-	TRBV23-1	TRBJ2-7	CASSRLRGNYEQYF	TGCGCCAGCAGTCGGCTCAGGGGCAACTACGAGCAGTACTTC
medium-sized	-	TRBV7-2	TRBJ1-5	CASRDVPGYYQPQHF	TGTGCCAGCAGAGATGTTCCGGGTTACTATCAGCCCCAGCATTTT
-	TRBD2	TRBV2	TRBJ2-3	CASMTSGAYTDTQYF	TGTGCCAGCATGACTAGCGGAGCCTACACAGATACGCAGTATTTT
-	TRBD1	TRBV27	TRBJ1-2	CASSPDRDSGGYTF	TGTGCCAGCAGTCCTGACAGGGACTCGGGAGGCTACACCTTC
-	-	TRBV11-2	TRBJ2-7	CASSLEGRRQGGKQYF	TGTGCCAGCAGCTTAGAGGGGCGGAGACAGGGAGGTAAGCAGTACTTC
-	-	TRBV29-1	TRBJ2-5	CSGKGETQYF	TGCAGCGGGAAGGGGGAGACCCAGTACTTC
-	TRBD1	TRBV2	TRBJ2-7	CASTGTGRDEQYF	TGTGCCAGCACCGGGACAGGGCGCGACGAGCAGTACTTC
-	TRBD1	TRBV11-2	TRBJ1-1	CASSKTQGAWTEAFF	TGTGCCAGCAGCAAGACCCAGGGGGCATGGACTGAAGCTTTCTTT
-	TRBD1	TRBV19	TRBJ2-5	CASSTDRVETQYF	TGTGCCAGTAGTACGGACAGGGTAGAGACCCAGTACTTC
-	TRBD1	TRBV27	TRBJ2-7	CASSPRDRFYEQYF	TGTGCCAGCAGTCCCCGGGACAGGTTCTACGAGCAGTACTTC
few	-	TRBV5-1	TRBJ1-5	CASSLAGQVNQPQHF	TGCGCCAGCAGCTTGGCCGGGCAGGTCAATCAGCCCCAGCATTTT
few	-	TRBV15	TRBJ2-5	CATSRDFPGLGETQYF	TGTGCCACCAGCAGAGATTTTCCGGGTTTGGGAGAGACCCAGTACTTC
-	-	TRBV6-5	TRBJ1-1	CASSYRGGTEAFF	TGTGCCAGCAGTTACAGGGGCGGGACTGAAGCTTTCTTT
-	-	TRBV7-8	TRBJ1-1	CASSPTGRITEAFF	TGTGCCAGCAGCCCCACGGGACGGATCACTGAAGCTTTCTTT
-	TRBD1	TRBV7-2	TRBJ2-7	CASSFYRGADEQYF	TGTGCCAGCAGCTTTTACAGGGGCGCGGACGAGCAGTACTTC
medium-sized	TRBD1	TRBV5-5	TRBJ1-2	CASSWEPGQGDYGYTF	TGTGCCAGCAGCTGGGAACCGGGACAGGGGGACTATGGCTACACCTTC
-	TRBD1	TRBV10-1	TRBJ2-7	CASTELGQGAKKQYF	TGCGCCAGCACCGAACTCGGACAGGGGGCAAAAAAGCAGTACTTC
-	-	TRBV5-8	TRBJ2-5	CATQDLTGETQYF	TGTGCCACCCAGGACCTTACGGGAGAGACCCAGTACTTC
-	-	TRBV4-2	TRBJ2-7	CASSQVGRDDEQYF	TGTGCCAGCAGCCAAGTGGGCAGGGACGACGAGCAGTACTTC
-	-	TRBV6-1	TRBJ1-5	CASSGWSNQPQHF	TGTGCCAGCAGTGGATGGAGCAATCAGCCCCAGCATTTT
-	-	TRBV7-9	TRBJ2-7	CASSPPPGSSREQYF	TGTGCCAGCAGCCCCCCCCCTGGGAGCTCACGCGAGCAGTACTTC
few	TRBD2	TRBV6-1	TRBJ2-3	CASSGTSGYMTDTQYF	TGTGCCAGCAGTGGGACTAGCGGTTATATGACAGATACGCAGTATTTT
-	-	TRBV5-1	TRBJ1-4	CASSADGSGEKLFF	TGCGCCAGCAGCGCGGACGGGTCGGGGGAAAAACTGTTTTTT
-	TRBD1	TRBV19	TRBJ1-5	CASSLGQGNQPQHF	TGTGCCAGTAGTCTAGGACAGGGAAATCAGCCCCAGCATTTT
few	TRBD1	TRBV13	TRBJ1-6	CASSPIITGGNSPLHF	TGTGCCAGCAGCCCGATAATTACAGGGGGAAATTCACCCCTCCACTTT
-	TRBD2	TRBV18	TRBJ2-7	CASSYGTSGSYEQYF	TGTGCCAGCTCATACGGGACTAGTGGGAGCTACGAGCAGTACTTC
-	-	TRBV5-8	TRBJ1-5	CASSLLRELQPQHF	TGTGCCAGCAGTCTACTCAGGGAATTGCAGCCCCAGCATTTT
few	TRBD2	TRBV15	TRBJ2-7	CATRPRTSDSYEQYF	TGTGCCACCAGGCCGAGGACTAGCGACTCCTACGAGCAGTACTTC
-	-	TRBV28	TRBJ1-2	CASRPDDGYTF	TGTGCCAGCCGCCCAGATGATGGCTACACCTTC
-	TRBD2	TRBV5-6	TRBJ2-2	CASSWKGRGLGNTGELFF	TGTGCCAGCAGCTGGAAAGGGCGGGGGTTGGGGAACACCGGGGAGCTGTTTTTT
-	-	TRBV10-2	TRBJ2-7	CASSESGVPYEQYF	TGCGCCAGCAGTGAGTCGGGGGTCCCCTACGAGCAGTACTTC
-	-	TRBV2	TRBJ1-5	CASSLGRVNQPQHF	TGTGCCAGCAGTCTTGGACGGGTGAATCAGCCCCAGCATTTT
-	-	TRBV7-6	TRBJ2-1	CASSHRLSRDNEQFF	TGTGCCAGCAGCCACCGGCTCAGTCGGGACAATGAGCAGTTCTTC
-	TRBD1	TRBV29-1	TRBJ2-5	CSVGETGRGQETQYF	TGCAGCGTCGGTGAAACCGGCAGGGGGCAAGAGACCCAGTACTTC
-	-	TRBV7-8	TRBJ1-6	CASSLRQYNSPLHF	TGTGCCAGCAGCTTAAGGCAGTATAATTCACCCCTCCACTTT
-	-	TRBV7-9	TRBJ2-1	CASLKGNLQGKQFF	TGTGCCAGCCTAAAGGGTAATTTGCAGGGGAAGCAGTTCTTC
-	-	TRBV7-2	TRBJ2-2	CASSRSLVELFF	TGTGCCAGCAGTCGCTCGCTTGTGGAGCTGTTTTTT
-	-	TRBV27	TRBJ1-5	CASSLNWEGQPQHF	TGTGCCAGCAGTCTGAATTGGGAGGGACAGCCCCAGCATTTT
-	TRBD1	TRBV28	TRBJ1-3	CASSSPGQLASGNTIYF	TGTGCCAGCAGTTCACCGGGACAGCTTGCCTCTGGAAACACCATATATTTT
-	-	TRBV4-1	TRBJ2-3	CASSHPRDTQYF	TGCGCCAGCAGCCACCCCCGTGATACGCAGTATTTT
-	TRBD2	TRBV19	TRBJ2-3	CASSRDYGTQYF	TGTGCCAGTAGTAGGGACTATGGTACGCAGTATTTT
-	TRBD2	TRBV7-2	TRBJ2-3	CASSRSGISTDTQYF	TGTGCCAGCAGTCGTAGCGGGATAAGCACAGATACGCAGTATTTT
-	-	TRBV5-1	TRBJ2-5	CASSLTPAQETQYF	TGCGCCAGCAGCTTGACACCCGCCCAAGAGACCCAGTACTTC
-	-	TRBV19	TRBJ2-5	CASSRGLTEGETQYF	TGTGCCAGTAGTAGGGGCCTCACGGAGGGAGAGACCCAGTACTTC
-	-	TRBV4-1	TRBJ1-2	CASSQTRTPAVAYGYTF	TGCGCCAGCAGCCAAACAAGAACCCCGGCAGTCGCCTATGGCTACACCTTC
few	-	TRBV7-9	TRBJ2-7	CASSYLDRSYEQYF	TGTGCCAGCAGCTACTTGGACCGCTCCTACGAGCAGTACTTC
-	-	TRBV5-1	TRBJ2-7	CASSQGTATGEQYF	TGCGCCAGCAGCCAGGGGACGGCCACCGGGGAGCAGTACTTC
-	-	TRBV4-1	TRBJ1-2	CASSPTAVLTGIYGYTF	TGCGCCAGCAGCCCCACCGCCGTTCTAACAGGGATCTATGGCTACACCTTC
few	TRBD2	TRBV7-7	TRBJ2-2	CASSLGRAGGPAGELFF	TGTGCTAGCAGCTTAGGACGAGCGGGGGGGCCAGCCGGGGAGCTGTTTTTT